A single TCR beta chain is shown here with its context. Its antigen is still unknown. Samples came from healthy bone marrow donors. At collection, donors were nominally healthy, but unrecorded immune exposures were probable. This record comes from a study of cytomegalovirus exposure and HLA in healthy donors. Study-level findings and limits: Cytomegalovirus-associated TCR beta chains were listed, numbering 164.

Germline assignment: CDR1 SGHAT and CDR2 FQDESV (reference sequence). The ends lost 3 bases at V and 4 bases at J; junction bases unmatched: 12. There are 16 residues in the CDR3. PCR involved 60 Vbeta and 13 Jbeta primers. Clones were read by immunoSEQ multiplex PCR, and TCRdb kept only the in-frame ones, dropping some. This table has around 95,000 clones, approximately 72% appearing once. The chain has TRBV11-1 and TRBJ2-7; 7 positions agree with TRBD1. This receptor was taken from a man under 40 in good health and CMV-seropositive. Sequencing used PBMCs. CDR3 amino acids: CASSLGGQVFSYEQYF. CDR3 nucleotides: TGTGCCAGCAGCTTGGGCGGACAGGTGTTCTCTTACGAGCAGTACTTC.